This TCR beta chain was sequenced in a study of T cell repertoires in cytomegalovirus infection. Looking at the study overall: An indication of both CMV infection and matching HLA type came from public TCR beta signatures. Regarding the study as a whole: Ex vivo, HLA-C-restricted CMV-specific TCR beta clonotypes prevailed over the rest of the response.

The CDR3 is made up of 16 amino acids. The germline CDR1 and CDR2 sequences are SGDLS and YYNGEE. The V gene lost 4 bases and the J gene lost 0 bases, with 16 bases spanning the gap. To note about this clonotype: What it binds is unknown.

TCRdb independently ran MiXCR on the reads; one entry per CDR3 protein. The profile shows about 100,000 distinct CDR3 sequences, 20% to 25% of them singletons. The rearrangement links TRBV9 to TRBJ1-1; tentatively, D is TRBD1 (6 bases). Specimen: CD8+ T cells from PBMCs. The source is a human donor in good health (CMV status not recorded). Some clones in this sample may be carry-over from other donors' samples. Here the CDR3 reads CASSPNPDRLNTEAFF. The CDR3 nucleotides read TGTGCCAGCAGCCCCAACCCCGACAGGTTGAACACTGAAGCTTTCTTT. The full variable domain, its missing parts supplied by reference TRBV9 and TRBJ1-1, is DSGVTQTPKHLITATGQRVTLRCSPRSGDLSVYWYQQSLDQGLQFLIQYYNGEERAKGNILERFSAQQFPDLHSELNLSSLELGDSALYFCASSPNPDRLNTEAFFGQGTRLTVV.